Given below is one T cell receptor beta chain in context. Its antigen is still unknown. The record has no base qualities; no much larger clone is one base away. This sample was taken from a study of identical twins (TCRdb year 2016). For the wider study: To test whether fetal clonotypes persist, this study deep-sequenced TCR alpha and beta repertoires from monozygotic twins, from unrelated adults of various ages, and from cord blood. To rule out contamination, replicate twin experiments were performed at different times with different library preparation protocols.

The method was 5' RACE. TCRdb lists the instrument as Illumina HiSeq 2000. A universal primer binding site was added through template switching, and the final cDNA carried a unique molecular identifier so that TCR cDNA molecules could be counted accurately. Specific primers in the conserved constant-segment region were used to synthesize first-strand cDNA for TCR alpha and beta chains. To control for contamination, every cDNA library was double barcoded, receiving both a SMART-Mk sample barcode and Illumina barcodes. Two successive PCR steps introduced TruSeq adapter sequences along with Illumina sample barcodes. The TCR alpha and beta cDNA libraries were sequenced on the Illumina HiSeq platform using custom primers. The paper's data handling went like this. Unique molecular identifiers were extracted from raw reads with MiGEC, and CDR3 positions were determined with MiXCR. For each individual, recombination models were inferred using an EM algorithm with the repgenHMM and IGoR tools. Shared clonotypes were analyzed with the tcR package in R, and sharing was normalized by the product of cloneset sizes. To study raw recombination without the effects of thymic and clonal selection, out-of-frame nonproductive sequences were analyzed. TCRdb cleaned the public reads at Q25 with fastp, built clones with MiXCR and kept in-frame beta chains. Here each entry gathers all rows of one CDR3 protein and keeps the most common genes and DNA. The V and J calls were determined by TCRdb, not by the authors. The sample contains 700,000 or so distinct CDR3 sequences, 21% of them found a single time. The ten largest make up 4.3% of the sample.

Every donor in the study was a healthy Caucasian. Three pairs of female monozygotic twins, all aged about 18 to 30 years, were included in the twin cohort. RNA for TCR libraries was isolated from peripheral blood mononuclear cells. General study outcomes and caveats: Zero-insertion analyses could be partly confounded by invariant T cells such as MAIT and iNKT, although diverse VJ usage argued against such confounding for most clonotypes. Conclusions relied on cross-sectional statistical analysis, since the same donors could not be followed over many years. A weaker excess of twin sharing was found in beta out-of-frame sequences because the signal-to-noise ratio was lowered by fewer shared sequences. Compared with coincidental sharing between unrelated individuals, an excess of low generation-probability sequences was observed among out-of-frame TCR alpha sequences shared between twins. In monozygotic twins, recombination models systematically underestimated out-of-frame TCR alpha sharing, but the models matched the sharing seen between unrelated individuals. Fewer insertions were carried by abundant cord blood beta clonotypes, a similar but weaker trend appeared in young adult naive repertoires, and no such trend appeared in memory repertoires.

V and J are trimmed by 8 bases and 6 bases, and the gene matches miss 7 bases of the junction. Taken from cysteine to phenylalanine, the CDR3 has 12 residues. Only the CDR3 region is kept as DNA, spanning 36 bases read in frame from base 1. CDR1 and CDR2 are drawn from the germline V gene: ENHRY, SYGVKD. These data are also associated with another study on T cells expressing NK-cell markers. The second paper further reports: Fewer than ten donors provided sorted CD3+CD56+NKG2C+, CD3+CD56+NKG2C- and CD3+CD56-NKG2C+ T-cell subsets, whose TCR beta-chain repertoires were profiled. Among the eight sequenced donors, only one was HCMV-seronegative, while the other seven were HCMV-seropositive. To restrict sorting to alphabetaTCR-expressing T cells, an anti-gammadeltaTCR antibody was added in several experiments. In over 5 donors, the dominant CD3+CD56+NKG2C+ clonotypes were among the top 10 CD8+ clonotypes and accounted for roughly 1.0-7.5% of CD8+ T cells. Those dominant clonotypes were again the most abundant among CD3+CD56-NKG2C+ cells in a handful of donors, at roughly 28.3-60.1%. Whether the expanded NKG2C-expressing T cell clones were specific for HCMV antigens was left unclear. All eight donors whose samples were sequenced were randomly selected healthy volunteers, three of them men and five women. To determine HCMV serostatus, a commercial ELISA kit was used to detect HCMV-specific IgG in serum. For several donors, bulk peripheral blood T-cell repertoires were also sequenced from unsorted PBMC. MIGEC was used to demultiplex reads and group reads by UMI, and MiTCR was used to assemble and quantify clonotypes. To exclude erroneous sequences, any TCR cDNA sequence not supported by at least two reads was discarded. The tcR package was used for downstream repertoire analysis, and clonotypes were matched between fractions using CDR3 nucleotide sequence together with V segment. VDJmatch was used to annotate antigen specificity against VDJdb, with one amino acid substitution allowed in CDR3.

This sequence uses TRBV10-3 and TRBJ2-7; 7 bases in the junction line up with TRBD1. The receptor was isolated from a woman between 18 and 29 years old in good health. Sequences were obtained from PBMCs. The DNA sequence follows: TGTGCCATCCGTGGACAGGCCGGCGAGCAGTACTTC. It is translated as CAIRGQAGEQYF.